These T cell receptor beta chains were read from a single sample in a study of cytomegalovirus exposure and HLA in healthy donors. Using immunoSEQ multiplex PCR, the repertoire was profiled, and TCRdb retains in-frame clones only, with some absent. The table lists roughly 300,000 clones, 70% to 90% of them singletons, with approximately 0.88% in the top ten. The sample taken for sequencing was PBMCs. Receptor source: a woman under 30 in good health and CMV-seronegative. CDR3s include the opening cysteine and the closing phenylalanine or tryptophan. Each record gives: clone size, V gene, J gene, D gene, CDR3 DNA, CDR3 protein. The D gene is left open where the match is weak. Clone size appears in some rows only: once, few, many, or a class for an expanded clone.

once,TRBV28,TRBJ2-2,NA,TGTGCCAGCAAACTAGCTGACTTGGGAGGGGAGCTGTTTTTT,CASKLADLGGELFF
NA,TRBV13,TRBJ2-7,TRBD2,TGTGCCAGCAGCTTAGGATCGGGACTAGCAGTCTACGAGCAGTACTTC,CASSLGSGLAVYEQYF
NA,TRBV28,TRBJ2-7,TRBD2,TGTGCCAGCAGTTTATACTCGGGAGCGGGGGACGAGCAGTACTTC,CASSLYSGAGDEQYF
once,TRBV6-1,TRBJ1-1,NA,TGTGCCAGCAGTGGAGAGTGGCCAGGAAGCCCCACTTCAGACACTGAAGCTTTCTTT,CASSGEWPGSPTSDTEAFF
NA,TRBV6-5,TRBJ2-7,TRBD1,TGTGCCAGCAGTTACTCGAGGACAGGGGACATCTACGAGCAGTACTTC,CASSYSRTGDIYEQYF
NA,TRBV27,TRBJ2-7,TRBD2,TGTGCCCCTACACCCCAGGGCTGGGTTAGCGGGTGCTCCTACGAGCAGTACTTC,CAPTPQGWVSGCSYEQYF
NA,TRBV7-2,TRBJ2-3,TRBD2,TGTGCCAGCAGCTTCGGTCTAGCGGGAGCCAACACAGATACGCAGTATTTT,CASSFGLAGANTDTQYF
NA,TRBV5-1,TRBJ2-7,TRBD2,TGCGCCAGCAGCGAAGGGGCTAGCGGGAGCCACGAGCAGTACTTC,CASSEGASGSHEQYF
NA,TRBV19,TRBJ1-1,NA,TGTGCCAGTAGTATAGTTCACATGAACACTGAAGCTTTCTTT,CASSIVHMNTEAFF
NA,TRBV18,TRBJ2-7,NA,TGTGCCAGCTCACCACAGCTCGGCGAGCAGTACTTC,CASSPQLGEQYF
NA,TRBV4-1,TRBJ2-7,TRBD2,TGCGCCAGCAGCCAAGGGGGCGGGAGGGCCTACGAGCAGTACTTC,CASSQGGGRAYEQYF
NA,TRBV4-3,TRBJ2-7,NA,TGCGCCAGCAGCCAAGATACAGGTGGGCCCGAGCAGTACTTC,CASSQDTGGPEQYF
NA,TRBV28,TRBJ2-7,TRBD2,TGTGCCAGCAGTTTTGGGGCGGGAGGGCCCTACGAGCAGTACTTC,CASSFGAGGPYEQYF
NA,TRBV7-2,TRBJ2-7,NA,TGTGCCAGCAGCTTAGGAGTAATGACCTACGAGCAGTACTTC,CASSLGVMTYEQYF
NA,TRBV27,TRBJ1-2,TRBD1,TGTGCCAGCAGTTGGGACAGGGGGGCCAACTATGGCTACACCTTC,CASSWDRGANYGYTF
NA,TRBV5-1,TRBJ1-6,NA,TGCGCCAGCAGCTCCACGGGTAATAATAATTCACCCCTCCACTTT,CASSSTGNNNSPLHF
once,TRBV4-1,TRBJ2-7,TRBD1,TGCGCCAGCAGCCAAATCTTAGGACAGGGGGACTACGAGCAGTACTTC,CASSQILGQGDYEQYF
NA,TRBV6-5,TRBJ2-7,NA,TGTGCCAGCAGTTGGACTACCGGGTACGAGCAGTACTTC,CASSWTTGYEQYF
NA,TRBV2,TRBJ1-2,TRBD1,TGTGCCAGCAGTGAGCCGGGACAGGGGTTTTGGGATGGCTACACTTTC,CASSEPGQGFWDGYTF
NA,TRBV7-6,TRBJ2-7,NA,TGTGCCAGCAGCCCACGTCCAGAGCGCGAGCAGTACTTC,CASSPRPEREQYF
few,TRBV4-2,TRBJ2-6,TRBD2,TGTGCCAGCAGCCTTGGAGGACTAGAATCTTCTGGGGCCAACGTCCTGACTTTC,CASSLGGLESSGANVLTF
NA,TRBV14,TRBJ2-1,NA,TGTGCCAGCAGCCAGGCAAACTCCTACAATGAGCAGTTCTTC,CASSQANSYNEQFF
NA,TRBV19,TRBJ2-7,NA,TGTGCCAGTAGTATTCTCTACGGCTACGAGCAGTACTTC,CASSILYGYEQYF
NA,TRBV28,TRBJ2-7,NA,TGTGCCAGCAGTCTCCAACCCTACAGCTCCTACGAGCAGTACTTC,CASSLQPYSSYEQYF